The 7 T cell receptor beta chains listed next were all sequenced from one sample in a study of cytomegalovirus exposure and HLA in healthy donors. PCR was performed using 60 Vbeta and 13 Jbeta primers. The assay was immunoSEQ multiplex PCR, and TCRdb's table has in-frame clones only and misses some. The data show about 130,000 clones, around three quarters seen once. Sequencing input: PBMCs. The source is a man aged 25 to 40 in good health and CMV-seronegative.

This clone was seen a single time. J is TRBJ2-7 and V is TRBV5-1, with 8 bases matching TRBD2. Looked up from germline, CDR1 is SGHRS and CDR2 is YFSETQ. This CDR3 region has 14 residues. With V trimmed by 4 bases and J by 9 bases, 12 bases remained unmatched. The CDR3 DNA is TGCGCCAGCAGCCCCGGGACTAGATCGGGTGGGCAGTACTTC. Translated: CASSPGTRSGGQYF.

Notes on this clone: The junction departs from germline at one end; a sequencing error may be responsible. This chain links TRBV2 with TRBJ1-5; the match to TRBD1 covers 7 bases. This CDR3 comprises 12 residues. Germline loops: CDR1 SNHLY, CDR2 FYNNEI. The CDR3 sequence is CASEGAGQPQNF. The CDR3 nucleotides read TGTGCCAGCGAGGGGGCTGGTCAGCCCCAGAATTTT. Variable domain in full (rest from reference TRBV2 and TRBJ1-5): EPEVTQTPSHQVTQMGQEVILRCVPISNHLYFYWYRQILGQKVEFLVSFYNNEISEKSEIFDDQFSVERPDGSNFTLKIRSTKLEDSAMYFCASEGAGQPQNFGDGTRLSIL.

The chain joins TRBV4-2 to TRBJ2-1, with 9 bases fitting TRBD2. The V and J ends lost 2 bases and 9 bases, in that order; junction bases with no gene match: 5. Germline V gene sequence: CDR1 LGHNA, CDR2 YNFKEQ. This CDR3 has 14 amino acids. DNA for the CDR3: TGTGCCAGCAGCCAACGGCGGGGGGGGAGTGAGCAGTTCTTC. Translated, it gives CASSQRRGGSEQFF.

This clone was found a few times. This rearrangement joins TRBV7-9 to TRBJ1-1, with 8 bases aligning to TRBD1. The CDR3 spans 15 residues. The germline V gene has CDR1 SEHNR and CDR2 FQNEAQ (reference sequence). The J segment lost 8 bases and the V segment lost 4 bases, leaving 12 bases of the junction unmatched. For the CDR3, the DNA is TGTGCCAGCAGCTATAAGCCCGGGACAGGTGCCGAAGCTTTCTTT. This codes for CASSYKPGTGAEAFF.

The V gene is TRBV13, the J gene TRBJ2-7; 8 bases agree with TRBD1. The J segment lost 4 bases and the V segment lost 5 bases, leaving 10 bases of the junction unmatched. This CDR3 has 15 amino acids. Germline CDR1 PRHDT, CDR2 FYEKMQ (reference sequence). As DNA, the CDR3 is TGTGCCAGCAGCGACAATCAGGGGGCTTGGTACGAGCAGTACTTC. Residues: CASSDNQGAWYEQYF.

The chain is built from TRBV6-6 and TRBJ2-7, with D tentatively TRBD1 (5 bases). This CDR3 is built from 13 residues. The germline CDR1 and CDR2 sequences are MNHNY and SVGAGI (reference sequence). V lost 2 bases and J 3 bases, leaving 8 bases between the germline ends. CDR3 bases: TGTGCCAGCAGTTACAGGGGCCGCTACGAGCAGTACTTC. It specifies CASSYRGRYEQYF.

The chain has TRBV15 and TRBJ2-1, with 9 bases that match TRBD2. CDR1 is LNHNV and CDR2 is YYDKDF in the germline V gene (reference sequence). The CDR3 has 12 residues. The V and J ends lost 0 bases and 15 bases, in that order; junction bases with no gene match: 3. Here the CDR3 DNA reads TGTGCCACCAGCAGAGACGCGGGAGGGGTGTTCTTC. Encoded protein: CATSRDAGGVFF.